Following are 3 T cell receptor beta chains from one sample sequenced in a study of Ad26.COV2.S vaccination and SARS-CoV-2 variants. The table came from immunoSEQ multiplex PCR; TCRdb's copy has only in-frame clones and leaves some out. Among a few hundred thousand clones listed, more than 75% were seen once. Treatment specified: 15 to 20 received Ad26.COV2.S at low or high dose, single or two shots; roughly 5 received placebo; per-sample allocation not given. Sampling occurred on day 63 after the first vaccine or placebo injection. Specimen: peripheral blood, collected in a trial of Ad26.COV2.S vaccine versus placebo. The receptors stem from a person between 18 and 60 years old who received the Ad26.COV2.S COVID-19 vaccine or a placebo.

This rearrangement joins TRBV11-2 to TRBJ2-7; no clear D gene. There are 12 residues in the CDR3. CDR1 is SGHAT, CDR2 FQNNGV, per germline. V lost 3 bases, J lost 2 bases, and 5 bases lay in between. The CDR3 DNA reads TGTGCCAGCAGCTTTTGGACCTACGAGCAGTACTTC. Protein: CASSFWTYEQYF.

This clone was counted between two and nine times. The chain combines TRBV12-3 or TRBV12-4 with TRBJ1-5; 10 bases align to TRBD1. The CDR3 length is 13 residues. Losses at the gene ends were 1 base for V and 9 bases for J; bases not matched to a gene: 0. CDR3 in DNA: TGTGCCAGCAGTTTAGGGACAGGGGGGCCCCAGCATTTT. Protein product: CASSLGTGGPQHF.

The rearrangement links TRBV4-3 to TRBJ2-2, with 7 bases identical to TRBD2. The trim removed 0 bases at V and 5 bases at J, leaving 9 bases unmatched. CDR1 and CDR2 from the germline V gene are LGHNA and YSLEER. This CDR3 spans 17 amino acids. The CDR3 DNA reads TGCGCCAGCAGCCAAGATCAGCCGGGGGGAATGACCGGGGAGCTGTTTTTT. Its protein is CASSQDQPGGMTGELFF.